This T cell receptor beta chain appears in the sequencing data of a study of CD8 T cells in ankylosing spondylitis. Study-level results: Seemingly characteristic of ankylosing spondylitis blood was a TCR beta motif consisting of several highly homologous variants.

This CDR3 contains 16 residues. V was pared by 2 bases and J by 2 bases, with 7 bases of the junction left unmatched. The germline V gene encodes CDR1 GTSNPN and CDR2 SVGIG (reference sequence). To note about this clonotype: Its antigen is as yet unknown.

By quantitative 5'-RACE with molecular barcodes, the TCR beta libraries were made. One entry per CDR3 protein results from TCRdb running MiXCR on the 5' RACE reads. The sample records 200,000 to 250,000 distinct CDR3 sequences, 6% to 8.5% being singletons. The receptor was derived from a male donor with ankylosing spondylitis. Sequenced sample: blood, either unsorted or a sorted T cell fraction (not recorded which). This chain connects TRBV30 to TRBJ2-1; 9 bases are shared with TRBD1. The CDR3 sequence: CAWSFTGTGPYNEQFF. The CDR3 nucleotides read TGTGCCTGGAGTTTCACCGGGACAGGGCCCTACAATGAGCAGTTCTTC.